The entry below gives a single TCR beta chain sequence along with its context. Its matching antigen is unknown. The sample originates from a study of PD-1 blockade in classical Hodgkin lymphoma. Whole-study results and caveats: Those starting nivolumab under 1 year post-ASCT were excluded.

The table came from immunoSEQ multiplex PCR; TCRdb's copy has only in-frame clones and leaves some out. The table lists about 25,000 clones, 80% of them singletons, with 3% to 3.5% in the top ten. The CDR3 sequence is 16 residues long. Germline V CDR1 and CDR2: SGHVS, FNYEAQ. V was pared by 4 bases and J by 6 bases, with 11 bases of the junction left unmatched. The time point is: cycle 4 day 1 (C4D1), after less than 7 weeks of nivolumab. Following autologous stem cell transplantation, relapse occurred in every patient, and exposure to brentuximab vedotin varied. Researchers report purifying CD4+ T cells from thawed PBMCs by magnetic negative selection.

This TCR derives from a human donor with classical Hodgkin lymphoma. The sample in question was CD4+ T cells from blood, obtained before the fourth cycle of nivolumab. The rearrangement joins TRBV7-6 to TRBJ2-3, with TRBD2 identical over 9 bases. CDR3 coding DNA: TGTGCCAGCAGCTCGCATCTAGCGGGGTTAACGGATACGCAGTATTTT. It encodes CASSSHLAGLTDTQYF.